The next 13 T cell receptor beta chains were all read from a single sample in a study of CD8+ T cells in alopecia areata. As the sequencing template, cDNA was produced by extracting RNA and reverse transcribing it. Libraries were prepared by immunoSEQ multiplex PCR; TCRdb keeps only in-frame clonotypes and omits some of them. The counts give roughly 120,000 clones, none of them seen only once; roughly a fifth is held by the top ten. The material sequenced was lesional skin. These receptors came from a C3H/HeJ mouse with alopecia areata. The mouse line has the MHC haplotype H2-k.

This clone occurred a few times. Genes here carry mouse names. The read ends 4 residues shy of where the CDR3 ends; the end is completed using the germline J gene. Different DNA sequences within this sample yield the same CDR3. The genes are TRBV13-3 and TRBJ2-5, with 11 bases identical to TRBD1. There are 16 residues in the CDR3. The trim removed 3 bases at V and 0 bases at J, leaving 3 bases unmatched. Germline CDR1 is NNHDY and CDR2 is SYVADS. The CDR3 spells CASSAGQGANQDTQYF. The CDR3 DNA, read in part, is TGTGCCAGCAGTGCAGGACAGGGGGCTAACCAAGAC.

In its sample, this clone was seen a few times. A mismatch at residue 11 separates the TCRdb protein from the translated DNA, so the protein presented here was translated from the DNA. Gene names denote mouse genes. The observed sequence ends 3 residues before the CDR3 terminus, with the missing tail filled in from the germline J gene. The J gene is TRBJ1-6, the V gene TRBV13-3; TRBD1 might be the D (5 bases). TRBJ1-6 is labeled an ORF, and its function is uncertain. V was pared by 7 bases and J by 2 bases, with 10 bases between. The CDR3 runs to 14 residues. Per the germline V gene, CDR1 is NNHDY and CDR2 is SYVADS. CDR3 DNA (partial): TGTGCCAGCGCGGCAGGGCCCTATAATTCGCCC. Its translation is CASAAGPYNSP. The entire CDR3 sequence reads CASAAGPYNSPLYF.

A remark on this clone: Germline and genes here are mouse. Sequencing ends 4 residues short of the CDR3 end; the germline J gene provides the rest. The chain is built from TRBV1 and TRBJ1-4, with a tentative D call TRBD1 (5 bases). This CDR3 has 16 amino acids. The germline V gene has CDR1 NSQYPW and CDR2 LRSPGD (reference sequence). Trimming cost V 0 bases and J 3 bases, with 11 bases left between them. Here the CDR3 reads CTCSADPGPANERLFF. The CDR3 bases that were read are TGCACCTGCAGTGCAGATCCAGGGCCGGCCAACGAA. Complete variable domain (other parts from reference TRBV1 and TRBJ1-4): VTLLEQNPRWRLVPRGQAVNLRCILKNSQYPWMSWYQQDLQKQLQWLFTLRSPGDKEVKSLPGADYLATRVTDTELRLQVANMSQGRTLYCTCSADPGPANERLFFGHGTKLSVL.

In its sample, this clone was seen many times. Gene names are the mouse ones. The read is 4 residues too short to cover the CDR3 end, so that end is filled in from the germline J gene. The chain recombines TRBV13-3 with TRBJ2-7; D possibly corresponds to TRBD2 (5 bases). Germline V gene data show CDR1 as NNHDY and CDR2 as SYVADS. This CDR3 is built from 13 residues. Trimming removed 4 bases at V and 0 bases at J, with 8 bases between. CDR3 bases read: TGTGCCAGCAGTCTGGGTGTCTCCTAT. Its protein product is CASSLGVSY. The entire CDR3 reads CASSLGVSYEQYF.

This clone was counted only a few times. Mouse names are used for the genes. The read terminates 4 residues ahead of where the CDR3 ends, so the germline J gene completes it. The chain recombines TRBV13-1 with TRBJ2-7; 14 bases line up with TRBD2. In germline, CDR1 is NSHNY, CDR2 SYGAGN. The CDR3 totals 15 residues. CDR3 bases read: TGTGCCAGCAGTGGGGGACTGGGGGGGCGGTAT. Translated, it gives CASSGGLGGRY. Given in full, the CDR3 is CASSGGLGGRYEQYF.

Remarks on this clone: Gene names refer to mouse genes. The read halts 4 residues ahead of the CDR3 end, with the missing end drawn from the germline J gene. The chain is built from TRBV12-1 and TRBJ2-5; 13 bases line up with TRBD2. The CDR3 length is 15 residues. Per the germline V gene, CDR1 is SGHSN and CDR2 is HYEKVE. CDR3 DNA, as far as it was read: TGTGCCAGCTCATGGACTGGGGGGGCGTTGGAC. This encodes CASSWTGGALD. The entire CDR3 reads CASSWTGGALDTQYF.

With respect to this clone: Germline and genes: mouse. The read ends 4 residues before the CDR3 terminus; that terminus is restored from the germline J gene. The chain links TRBV13-3 to TRBJ2-3; possible D gene TRBD2, 6 bases. Looked up from germline, CDR1 is NNHDY and CDR2 is SYVADS. The CDR3 covers 15 residues. Trimming pared 3 bases from V and 3 bases from J, leaving 14 bases between. The CDR3 reads CASSVLGSGAETLYF. The DNA read from the CDR3 is TGTGCCAGCAGTGTTCTGGGGTCGGGAGCAGAA.

This clone was seen a few times. Mouse gene names and germline throughout. Read coverage stops 4 residues before the CDR3 terminus; the germline J gene supplies the remainder. The chain uses TRBV1 and TRBJ1-1; 12 bases fit TRBD1. Per germline, CDR1 NSQYPW and CDR2 LRSPGD (reference sequence). CDR3 length: 16 amino acids. V shed 3 bases, J shed 0 bases, and the junction held 2 bases outside the gene matches. CDR3 in amino acids: CTCSAGTGGTNTEVFF. CDR3 DNA (partial): TGCACCTGCAGTGCGGGGACAGGGGGCACAAACACA.

Of note for this clone: Gene names and germline match the mouse. The CDR3 end lies 4 residues beyond the end of the read and is filled in from the germline J gene. The chain carries TRBV19 and TRBJ2-3; 10 nucleotides match TRBD2. This CDR3 has 15 residues. V trimming: 9 bases; J trimming: 0 bases; junction bases outside the gene matches: 7. From germline, CDR1 is FNHDT and CDR2 SITEND (reference sequence). This CDR3 reads CAKPGLGPSAETLYF. CDR3 DNA, as far as it was read: TGTGCCAAACCGGGACTGGGGCCTAGTGCAGAA.

This clone occurred a few times. At residue 13, the translated DNA and the protein in TCRdb do not agree; the protein given here is derived from the DNA. Gene names and germline match the mouse. The sequenced CDR3 bases are TGTGCCAGCAGTATAGACAGTAATTCCTATAATTCGCCC. Amino acids: CASSIDSNSYNSP. The entire CDR3 sequence reads CASSIDSNSYNSPLYF. The chain employs TRBV19 and TRBJ1-6; D is uncertain. The read is 3 residues too short to cover the CDR3 end, so that end is filled in from the germline J gene. TRBJ1-6 is given ORF status, its function remaining uncertain. V lost 0 bases to trimming and J lost 0 bases, with 7 bases between them. The CDR3 has 16 residues. Looked up from germline, CDR1 is FNHDT and CDR2 is SITEND (reference sequence).

Comments on this clone: The germline and genes are mouse ones. The CDR3 is cut off 4 residues early in the read; its end comes from the germline J gene. The chain joins TRBV13-2 to TRBJ1-4; tentative D call: TRBD1 (6 bases). Germline V gene data show CDR1 as NNHNN and CDR2 as SYGAGS (reference sequence). V was pared by 1 base and J by 3 bases, with 7 bases between. The CDR3 extends over 14 amino acids. CDR3 DNA, as far as it was read: TGTGCCAGCGGTGATCAGGGGACCAACGAA. Residues: CASGDQGTNE. The whole CDR3 protein reads CASGDQGTNERLFF.

Concerning this clone: Germline and genes: mouse. The CDR3 is cut off 4 residues early in the read; its end comes from the germline J gene. The rearrangement links TRBV13-3 to TRBJ1-2; 10 bases match TRBD1. The V gene end was trimmed by 3 bases and the J gene end by 2 bases; junction bases not matched to a gene: 4. Germline V CDR1 and CDR2: NNHDY, SYVADS. The CDR3 length is 15 residues. The CDR3 here is CASSVGGQGNSDYTF. CDR3 DNA (partial): TGTGCCAGCAGTGTAGGGGGACAGGGGAACTCC.

This clone was found a few times. Mouse names are used for the genes. The sequenced fragment ends 4 residues before the CDR3 boundary, so the rest is inferred from the germline J gene. V gene TRBV19 combines with J gene TRBJ1-1; the D gene is possibly TRBD1 (6 bases). The CDR3 has 14 amino acids. The ends were cut back, 2 bases at V and 4 bases at J, with 12 bases in the middle. Germline V CDR1 and CDR2: FNHDT, SITEND (reference sequence). The CDR3 reads CASSIWGPVTEVFF. The sequenced CDR3 bases are TGTGCCAGCAGTATCTGGGGGCCAGTCACA.